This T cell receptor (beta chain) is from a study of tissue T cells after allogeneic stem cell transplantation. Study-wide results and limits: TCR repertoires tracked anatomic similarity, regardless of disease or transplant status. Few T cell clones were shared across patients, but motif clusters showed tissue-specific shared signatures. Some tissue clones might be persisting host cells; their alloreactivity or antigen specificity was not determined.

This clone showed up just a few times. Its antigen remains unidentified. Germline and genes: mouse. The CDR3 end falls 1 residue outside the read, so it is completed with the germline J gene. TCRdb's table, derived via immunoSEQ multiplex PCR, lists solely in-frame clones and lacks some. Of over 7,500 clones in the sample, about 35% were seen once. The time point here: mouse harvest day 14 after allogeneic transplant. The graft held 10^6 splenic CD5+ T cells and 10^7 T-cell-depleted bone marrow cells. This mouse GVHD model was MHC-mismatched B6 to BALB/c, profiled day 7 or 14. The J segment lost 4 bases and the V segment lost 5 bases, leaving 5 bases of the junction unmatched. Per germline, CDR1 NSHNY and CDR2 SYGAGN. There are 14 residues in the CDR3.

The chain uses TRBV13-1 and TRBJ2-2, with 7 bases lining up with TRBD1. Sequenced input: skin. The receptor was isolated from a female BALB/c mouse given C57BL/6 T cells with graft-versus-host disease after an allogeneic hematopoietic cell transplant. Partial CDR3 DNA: TGTGCCAGCAGCCCTGACAGGGCCACCGGGCAGCTCTAC. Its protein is CASSPDRATGQLY. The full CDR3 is CASSPDRATGQLYF.